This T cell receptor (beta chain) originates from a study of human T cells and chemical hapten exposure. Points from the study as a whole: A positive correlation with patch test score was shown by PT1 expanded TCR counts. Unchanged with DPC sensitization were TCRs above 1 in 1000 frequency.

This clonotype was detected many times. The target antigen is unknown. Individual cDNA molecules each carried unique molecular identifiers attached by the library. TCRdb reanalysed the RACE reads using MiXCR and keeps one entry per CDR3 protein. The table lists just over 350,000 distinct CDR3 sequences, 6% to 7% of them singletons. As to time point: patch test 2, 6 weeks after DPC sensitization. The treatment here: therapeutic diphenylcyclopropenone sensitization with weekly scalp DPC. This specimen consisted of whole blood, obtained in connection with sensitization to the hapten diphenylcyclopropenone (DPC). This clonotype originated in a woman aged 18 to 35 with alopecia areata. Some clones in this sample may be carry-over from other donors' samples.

The CDR3 nucleotides are TGTGCCAGCAGCTTACAGCCGGTGGGCACAGATACGCAGTATTTT. Translated: CASSLQPVGTDTQYF. The chain recombines TRBV7-2 with TRBJ2-3; D uncertain. CDR1 and CDR2 from the germline V gene are SGHTA and FQGNSA. The CDR3 sequence is 15 residues long. The V gene lost 2 bases and the J gene lost 1 base, with 10 bases spanning the gap.